This T cell receptor (beta chain) was sequenced in a study of cytomegalovirus exposure and HLA in healthy donors. PCR was performed using 60 Vbeta and 13 Jbeta primers. Clones were read by immunoSEQ multiplex PCR, and TCRdb kept only the in-frame ones, dropping some. This table has roughly 130,000 clones, roughly 75% appearing once. This CDR3 comprises 14 residues. Trimming removed 1 base at V and 3 bases at J, with 8 bases between. Germline assignment: CDR1 SGHVS and CDR2 FNYEAQ. The specimen was PBMCs. This receptor was identified in a man aged 25-45 years in good health and CMV-seronegative. The chain couples TRBV7-6 to TRBJ2-3; maybe TRBD2 (5 bases). This CDR3 is CASSLGTGTDTQYF. CDR3 nucleotide sequence: TGTGCCAGCAGCTTAGGGACTGGGACAGATACGCAGTATTTT.